This T cell receptor (beta chain) emerged from a study of shared clonotypes between healthy human individuals. The CDR3 runs 19 residues. After removal of 6 bases from V and 0 bases from J, the junction contained 12 bases not matched to a gene. Germline V CDR1 and CDR2: KGHSH, LQKENI. Both subsets, CD45RA+ naive and CD45RA-negative memory, were split from the CD4+ cells. The deep-level immunoSEQ assay was used. Measured with immunoSEQ multiplex PCR; TCRdb has only the in-frame clones, and not every one. This table has about 980,000 clones, roughly 72% appearing once. The rearrangement links TRBV18 to TRBJ2-2; 11 bases align to TRBD2. The sample consisted of memory CD4+ T cells sorted from blood. The sample's subset: CD45RA-negative fraction. This TCR was sampled from a man younger than 35 in good health. The DNA for the CDR3 is TGTGCCAGCTCTATCAAGGCTCTAGCGGGAGGATCGAACACCGGGGAGCTGTTTTTT. It specifies CASSIKALAGGSNTGELFF.